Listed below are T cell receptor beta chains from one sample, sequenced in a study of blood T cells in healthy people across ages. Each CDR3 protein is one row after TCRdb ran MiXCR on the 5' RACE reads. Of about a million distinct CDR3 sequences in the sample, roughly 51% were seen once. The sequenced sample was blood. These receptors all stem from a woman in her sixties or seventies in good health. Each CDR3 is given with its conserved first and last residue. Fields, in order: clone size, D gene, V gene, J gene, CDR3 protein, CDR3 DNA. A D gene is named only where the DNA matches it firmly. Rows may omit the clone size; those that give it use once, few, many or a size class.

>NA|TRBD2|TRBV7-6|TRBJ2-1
CASSPLLAGGPFSYNEQFF
TGTGCCAGCAGCCCCTTACTAGCGGGAGGGCCATTCTCCTACAATGAGCAGTTCTTC
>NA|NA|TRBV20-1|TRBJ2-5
CSASGTPPLLGQETQYF
TGCAGTGCTAGTGGGACACCCCCTCTGCTAGGGCAAGAGACCCAGTACTTC
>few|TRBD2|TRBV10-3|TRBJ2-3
CAIRGTSGTDTQYF
TGTGCCATCAGGGGGACTAGCGGGACAGATACGCAGTATTTT
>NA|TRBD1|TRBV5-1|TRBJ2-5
CASSGTGQGSLETQYF
TGCGCCAGCAGCGGGACGGGACAGGGGTCATTAGAGACCCAGTACTTC
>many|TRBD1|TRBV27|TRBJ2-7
CASSQRQGPYEQYF
TGTGCCAGCAGTCAAAGACAGGGCCCCTACGAGCAGTACTTC
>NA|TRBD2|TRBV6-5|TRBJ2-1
CASSYAGGRYNEQFF
TGTGCCAGCAGTTACGCGGGGGGGCGCTACAATGAGCAGTTCTTC
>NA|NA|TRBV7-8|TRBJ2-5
CASRRVGEQETQYF
TGTGCCAGCCGGCGTGTCGGGGAGCAAGAGACCCAGTACTTC
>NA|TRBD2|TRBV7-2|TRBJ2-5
CAGPEVGREYSTQYF
TGTGCCGGCCCCGAGGTAGGGCGGGAGTACTCGACCCAGTACTTC
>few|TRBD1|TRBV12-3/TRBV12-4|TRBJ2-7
CASSSDRGGYNEQYF
TGTGCCAGCAGTTCGGACAGGGGAGGGTACAATGAGCAGTACTTC
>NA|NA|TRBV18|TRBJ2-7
CASQDSSSYEQYF
TGTGCCAGCCAGGACTCAAGCTCCTACGAGCAGTACTTC
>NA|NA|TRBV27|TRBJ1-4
CASSFRGLLGKLFF
TGTGCCAGCAGTTTTCGGGGTTTACTGGGAAAACTGTTTTTT
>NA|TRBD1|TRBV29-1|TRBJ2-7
CSAATGLDEQYF
TGCAGCGCTGCGACAGGGTTGGATGAGCAGTACTTC
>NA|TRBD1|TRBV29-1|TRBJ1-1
CSVGGTGGTEAFF
TGCAGCGTTGGTGGGACAGGGGGCACTGAAGCTTTCTTT
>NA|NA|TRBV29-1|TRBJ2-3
CSVAVGGHTDTQYF
TGCAGCGTCGCTGTAGGGGGACACACAGATACGCAGTATTTT
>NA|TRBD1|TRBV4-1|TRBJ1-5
CASSQIRTGGSNQPQHF
TGCGCCAGCAGCCAGATTCGGACAGGAGGCTCCAATCAGCCCCAGCATTTT
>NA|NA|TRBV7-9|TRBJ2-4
CASSLAAAGKGNIQYF
TGTGCCAGCAGCTTAGCGGCGGCAGGAAAAGGAAACATTCAGTACTTC
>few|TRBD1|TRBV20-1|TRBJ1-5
CSARDLARGNTNQPQHF
TGCAGTGCTAGAGATTTGGCCAGGGGGAATACCAATCAGCCCCAGCATTTT
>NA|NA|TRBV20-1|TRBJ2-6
CSARGKGGANVLTF
TGCAGTGCTAGGGGAAAAGGTGGGGCCAACGTCCTGACTTTC
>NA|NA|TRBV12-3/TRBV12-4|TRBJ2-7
CAGSLSGYLVQF
TGTGCCGGCAGTTTAAGCGGGTACTTAGTACAGTTC
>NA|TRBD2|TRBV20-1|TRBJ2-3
CSARSNAGVADTQYF
TGCAGTGCTAGAAGTAATGCGGGAGTGGCTGATACGCAGTATTTT
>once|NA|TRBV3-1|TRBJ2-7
CASSQPSDEQYF
TGTGCCAGCAGCCAACCGAGTGACGAGCAGTACTTC
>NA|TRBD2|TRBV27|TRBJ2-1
CASSLSDSGSYNEQFF
TGTGCCAGCAGTTTATCGGATAGCGGGAGTTACAATGAGCAGTTCTTC
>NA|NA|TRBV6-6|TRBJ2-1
CASSTDTDHTYNEQFF
TGTGCCAGCAGTACGGACACGGATCATACCTACAATGAGCAGTTCTTC
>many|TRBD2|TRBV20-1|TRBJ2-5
CSAAFPGLALTPRQYF
TGCAGTGCCGCCTTCCCGGGACTAGCTCTTACCCCAAGGCAGTACTTC
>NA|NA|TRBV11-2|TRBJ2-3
CASSLGPPGTSTDTQYF
TGTGCCAGCAGCTTAGGCCCTCCAGGGACTAGCACAGATACGCAGTATTTT
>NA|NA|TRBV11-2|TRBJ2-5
CASSFLGPRRETQYF
TGTGCCAGCAGCTTCCTCGGGCCGAGGCGGGAGACCCAGTACTTC
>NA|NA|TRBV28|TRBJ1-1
CASSSWGKWGMNTEAFF
TGTGCCAGCAGTTCGTGGGGGAAGTGGGGGATGAACACTGAAGCTTTCTTT
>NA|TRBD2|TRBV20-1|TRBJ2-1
CSAPPAGRATYNEQFF
TGCAGTGCCCCCCCCGCCGGGAGGGCGACTTACAATGAGCAGTTCTTC
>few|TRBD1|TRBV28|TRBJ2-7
CASRDRDSDYEQYF
TGTGCCAGCAGAGACCGGGACAGCGACTACGAGCAGTACTTC
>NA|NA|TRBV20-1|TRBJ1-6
CSPRQGQSPLHF
TGCAGTCCTCGCCAGGGCCAATCACCCCTCCACTTT